A selection of T cell receptor beta chains follows, all from one sample in a study of T cells in narcolepsy. Generated by immunoSEQ multiplex PCR, the TCRdb table keeps only in-frame clones and is missing some. The data hold about 40,000 clones, with about 87% observed a single time. Sequencing input: CD45RA- memory CD4+ T cells from PBMCs. The origin of the receptors is a human donor with narcolepsy. Each CDR3 is given with its conserved first and last residue. Fields, in order: clone size, D gene, J gene, V gene, CDR3 protein, CDR3 DNA. D genes are given only for firm matches. Clone size is not always given. Where it is, it says once, few, many or a class for expanded clones.

size: -; D: -; J: TRBJ1-4; V: TRBV6-6; CDR3: CASSQNEKLFF; DNA: TGTGCCAGCAGCCAGAATGAAAAACTGTTTTTT
size: -; D: -; J: TRBJ2-2; V: TRBV9; CDR3: CASSRGASTGELFF; DNA: TGTGCCAGCTCCAGGGGGGCCAGCACCGGGGAGCTGTTTTTT
size: few; D: -; J: TRBJ2-7; V: TRBV19; CDR3: CASSIGKGGYEQYF; DNA: TGTGCCAGTAGTATAGGGAAGGGAGGCTACGAGCAGTACTTC
size: -; D: -; J: TRBJ2-7; V: TRBV10-1; CDR3: CASSGGLEQYF; DNA: TGCGCCAGCAGTGGCGGTCTCGAGCAGTACTTC
size: -; D: -; J: TRBJ1-6; V: TRBV5-1; CDR3: CASSAGGSPLHF; DNA: TGCGCCAGCAGCGCCGGGGGTTCACCCCTCCACTTT
size: -; D: -; J: TRBJ1-1; V: TRBV6-1; CDR3: CASSRGGTEAFF; DNA: TGTGCCAGCAGCCGAGGGGGCACTGAAGCTTTCTTT
size: -; D: -; J: TRBJ1-5; V: TRBV5-6; CDR3: CASSFFPEINNQPQHF; DNA: TGTGCCAGCAGCTTTTTTCCCGAGATAAACAATCAGCCCCAGCATTTT
size: -; D: TRBD2; J: TRBJ2-7; V: TRBV16; CDR3: CASSLRLAGGSYEQYF; DNA: TGTGCCAGCAGCCTGCGACTAGCGGGGGGATCCTACGAGCAGTACTTC
size: few; D: -; J: TRBJ1-6; V: TRBV6-5; CDR3: CASSYSSRSYNSPLHF; DNA: TGTGCCAGCAGTTACTCGAGCAGATCCTATAATTCACCCCTCCACTTT
size: -; D: TRBD2; J: TRBJ2-5; V: TRBV5-6; CDR3: CASSLGSGSKGETQYF; DNA: TGTGCCAGCAGCTTGGGTAGCGGGAGTAAGGGCGAGACCCAGTACTTC
size: -; D: TRBD2; J: TRBJ2-2; V: TRBV19; CDR3: CASSGGITGELFF; DNA: TGTGCCAGTAGCGGGGGGATCACCGGGGAGCTGTTTTTT
size: -; D: -; J: TRBJ1-5; V: TRBV21-1; CDR3: CASSISDRVGSNQPQHF; DNA: TGTGCCAGCAGCATCTCTGACAGGGTGGGGAGCAATCAGCCCCAGCATTTT
size: -; D: -; J: TRBJ1-3; V: TRBV2; CDR3: CASNGVSGNTIYF; DNA: TGTGCCAGCAACGGGGTCTCTGGAAACACCATATATTTT
size: -; D: -; J: TRBJ1-2; V: TRBV6-1; CDR3: CASRVGDGYTF; DNA: TGTGCCAGCAGGGTAGGCGATGGCTACACCTTC
size: -; D: -; J: TRBJ2-7; V: TRBV10-3; CDR3: CAISERYEQYF; DNA: TGTGCCATCAGTGAGCGATACGAGCAGTACTTC
size: -; D: -; J: TRBJ2-3; V: TRBV5-8; CDR3: CASSFQGVRGTQYF; DNA: TGTGCCAGCAGCTTTCAGGGAGTACGGGGTACGCAGTATTTT
size: once; D: TRBD1; J: TRBJ1-2; V: TRBV2; CDR3: CASSGTGGRYGYTF; DNA: TGTGCCAGCAGTGGGACAGGGGGCAGGTATGGCTACACCTTC
size: -; D: -; J: TRBJ1-5; V: TRBV30; CDR3: CAWSVTGTGNQPQHF; DNA: TGTGCCTGGAGTGTAACAGGGACTGGCAATCAGCCCCAGCATTTT
size: -; D: TRBD1; J: TRBJ1-1; V: TRBV7-9; CDR3: CASSLTGGFEAFF; DNA: TGTGCCAGCAGCTTGACAGGGGGCTTTGAAGCTTTCTTT
size: -; D: -; J: TRBJ1-2; V: TRBV5-1; CDR3: CASSLVEQGYGYTF; DNA: TGCGCCAGCAGCTTGGTCGAACAGGGCTATGGCTACACCTTC
size: -; D: TRBD2; J: TRBJ2-5; V: TRBV28; CDR3: CASSTSSGRGSRGTQYF; DNA: TGTGCCAGCAGTACCTCGAGCGGGAGGGGGAGTAGGGGGACCCAGTACTTC
size: few; D: TRBD2; J: TRBJ2-7; V: TRBV7-2; CDR3: CASSLGLASSYEQYF; DNA: TGTGCCAGCAGCCTTGGACTAGCGTCATCCTACGAGCAGTACTTC
size: -; D: -; J: TRBJ2-7; V: TRBV30; CDR3: CAWSLGVGSYEQYF; DNA: TGTGCCTGGAGTCTGGGAGTCGGGTCCTACGAGCAGTACTTC
size: -; D: -; J: TRBJ1-2; V: TRBV28; CDR3: CASTDERPGGYTF; DNA: TGTGCCAGCACCGACGAACGCCCAGGCGGTTACACCTTC
size: -; D: -; J: TRBJ1-4; V: TRBV2; CDR3: CASRGFQGTATNEKLFF; DNA: TGTGCCAGCAGAGGTTTTCAGGGGACTGCAACTAATGAAAAACTGTTTTTT
size: once; D: TRBD1; J: TRBJ2-5; V: TRBV5-8; CDR3: CASSSGDRVGRQYF; DNA: TGTGCCAGCAGCTCCGGGGACAGGGTTGGACGGCAGTACTTC
size: once; D: TRBD1; J: TRBJ2-4; V: TRBV4-3; CDR3: CASSQETGNWNIQYF; DNA: TGCGCCAGCAGCCAAGAGACAGGGAACTGGAACATTCAGTACTTC
size: -; D: -; J: TRBJ1-4; V: TRBV4-2; CDR3: CASSQDPSDEKLFF; DNA: TGTGCCAGCAGCCAAGACCCCTCCGATGAAAAACTGTTTTTT
size: once; D: -; J: TRBJ2-7; V: TRBV6-6; CDR3: CASSPGIYEQYF; DNA: TGTGCCAGCAGTCCCGGGATCTACGAGCAGTACTTC
size: -; D: -; J: TRBJ1-3; V: TRBV15; CDR3: CATGQGKTSGNTIYF; DNA: TGTGCCACCGGTCAGGGGAAGACCTCTGGAAACACCATATATTTT
size: -; D: -; J: TRBJ2-2; V: TRBV4-1; CDR3: CASSQGRNTGELFF; DNA: TGCGCCAGCAGCCAGGGCCGGAACACCGGGGAGCTGTTTTTT
size: -; D: -; J: TRBJ2-5; V: TRBV28; CDR3: CASSLISGGRETQYF; DNA: TGTGCCAGCAGTTTAATCTCGGGGGGCAGAGAGACCCAGTACTTC
size: -; D: -; J: TRBJ1-1; V: TRBV11-3; CDR3: CASSLVRQNTEAFF; DNA: TGTGCCAGCAGCTTGGTTCGACAGAACACTGAAGCTTTCTTT
size: -; D: -; J: TRBJ1-5; V: TRBV6-1; CDR3: CASTPGQSNQPQHF; DNA: TGTGCCAGCACGCCCGGACAGAGCAATCAGCCCCAGCATTTT
size: -; D: -; J: TRBJ1-2; V: TRBV15; CDR3: CATSRRRQLANYGYTF; DNA: TGTGCCACCAGCAGGAGAAGACAGCTGGCTAACTATGGCTACACCTTC